The entry below gives a single T cell receptor beta chain sequence along with its context. This entry belongs to a study of T cells after somatic rescue of genetic block. There are 17 residues in the CDR3. Germline CDR1 is SGHRS and CDR2 is YFSETQ. J was trimmed by 0 bases and V by 5 bases; bases with no gene match: 8. The repertoire was sequenced with immunoSEQ multiplex PCR; TCRdb's copy has only in-frame clones and lacks some. The data show 85,000 to 90,000 clones, 75% to 90% seen once. The sequencing sample was made of peripheral blood mononuclear cells (PBMCs). V usage is TRBV5-1 and J usage is TRBJ1-4; 9 nucleotides align to TRBD1. The sequence came from a woman younger than 30. CDR3 bases: TGCGCCAGCAGTGTGGGACAGGGAGCTGCAACTAATGAAAAACTGTTTTTT. Its protein is CASSVGQGAATNEKLFF.